The 28 T cell receptor beta chains listed next were all sequenced from one sample in a study of T cell responses to AZD1222 COVID-19 vaccine. Here immunoSEQ multiplex PCR was the method, and the copy in TCRdb shows in-frame clones only, minus some. There are around 99,000 clones in the sample; about 90% occur only once, and about 6.8% lies in the top ten. This specimen was peripheral blood, taken 28 days after the second AZD1222 dose. The source is an adult who received the AZD1222 COVID-19 vaccine.

The rearrangement links TRBV5-1 to TRBJ2-1; either TRBD1 or TRBD2 may supply D (5 bases each). The CDR3 sequence is 13 residues long. The V gene lost 1 base and the J gene lost 10 bases, with 12 bases spanning the gap. Germline values: CDR1 SGHRS, CDR2 YFSETQ. Here the CDR3 DNA reads TGCGCCAGCAGCTTGACCATCGGGGCAGAGCAGTTCTTC. This codes for CASSLTIGAEQFF. Full variable domain (outside the CDR3, taken from reference TRBV5-1 and TRBJ2-1): KAGVTQTPRYLIKTRGQQVTLSCSPISGHRSVSWYQQTPGQGLQFLFEYFSETQRNKGNFPGRFSGRQFSNSRSEMNVSTLELGDSALYLCASSLTIGAEQFFGPGTRLTVL.

The V gene is TRBV18, the J gene TRBJ1-2; the D gene is possibly TRBD1 (5 bases). Germline V gene data show CDR1 as KGHSH and CDR2 as LQKENI. There are 13 residues in the CDR3. The ends were cut back, 3 bases at V and 6 bases at J, with 11 bases in the middle. CDR3 bases: TGTGCCAGCTCACCGCGCCAGGGCGATGGCTACACCTTC. It codes for CASSPRQGDGYTF.

The chain combines TRBV6-5 with TRBJ1-5, with 11 bases lining up with TRBD1. The CDR3 is 15 amino acids. The germline V gene encodes CDR1 MNHEY and CDR2 SVGAGI. Trimming cost V 6 bases and J 8 bases; bases outside gene matches: 9. The CDR3 is CASSKGTGGGEPQHF. For the CDR3, the DNA is TGTGCCAGCAGCAAGGGGACAGGGGGAGGAGAGCCCCAGCATTTT.

This clone was counted a single time. This chain links TRBV29-1 with TRBJ1-5, with a weak D call TRBD1 (6 bases). Looked up from germline, CDR1 is SQVTM and CDR2 is ANQGSEA. V was cut by 4 bases and J by 0 bases, with 7 bases left in between. This CDR3 contains 13 residues. In DNA, the CDR3 is TGCAGCGTTGCAGGGGATAGCAATCAGCCCCAGCATTTT. Translated, it gives CSVAGDSNQPQHF. Filled out from reference TRBV29-1 and TRBJ1-5, the complete variable domain reads SAVISQKPSRDICQRGTSLTIQCQVDSQVTMMFWYRQQPGQSLTLIATANQGSEATYESGFVIDKFPISRPNLTFSTLTVSNMSPEDSSIYLCSVAGDSNQPQHFGDGTRLSIL.

This clone was seen a few times. The chain recombines TRBV28 with TRBJ1-6, with 10 bases that match TRBD1. Germline V gives CDR1 MDHEN, CDR2 SYDVKM. J gave up 10 bases and V 5 bases, and 8 bases lay outside the gene matches. This CDR3 is built from 15 residues. The CDR3 loop reads CASSPPGQGRSPLHF. The CDR3 nucleotides are TGTGCCAGCAGTCCTCCGGGACAGGGGAGGTCACCCCTCCACTTT.

The chain combines TRBV2 with TRBJ2-3, with 8 positions matching TRBD2. Germline V CDR1 and CDR2: SNHLY, FYNNEI. With V trimmed by 10 bases and J by 3 bases, 6 bases remained unmatched. CDR3 size: 13 residues. The DNA of the CDR3 is TGTGCCACCCTGACTAGCGTTACAGATACGCAGTATTTT. Its protein is CATLTSVTDTQYF.

The rearrangement joins TRBV15 to TRBJ2-6; tentative D call: TRBD2 (6 bases). V was clipped by 5 bases and J by 1 base, with 12 bases between them. CDR3 size: 16 residues. Germline CDR1 reads LNHNV; CDR2 reads YYDKDF (reference sequence). The CDR3 loop is CATSGRPRSGANVLTF. CDR3 nucleotide sequence: TGTGCCACCAGCGGGAGGCCACGTTCTGGGGCCAACGTCCTGACTTTC.

The chain carries TRBV6-2 or TRBV6-3 and TRBJ2-1; D may match TRBD1 or TRBD2 (5 bases each). CDR1 and CDR2 (germline): MNHEY, SVGEGT. The CDR3 extends over 16 amino acids. The germline V and J ends were trimmed by 3 bases and 6 bases, with 18 bases remaining between them. The CDR3 is CASSYTGTQRLNEQFF. In nucleotides, the CDR3 is TGTGCCAGCAGTTATACCGGGACCCAAAGGCTCAATGAGCAGTTCTTC.

The rearrangement links TRBV3-1 (or the pseudogene TRBV3-2) to TRBJ1-5; D is ambiguous. The CDR3 spans 14 residues. With 1 base removed from V and 3 bases from J, the gap between germline ends came to 7 bases. Germline V gene sequence: CDR1 LGHDT, CDR2 YNNKEL (reference sequence). CDR3 coding DNA: TGTGCCAGCAGCCAAGCGCAAAACAATCAGCCCCAGCATTTT. Translated: CASSQAQNNQPQHF.

The chain has TRBV9 and TRBJ2-1; TRBD1 agrees at 9 bases. The CDR3 sequence is 17 residues long. Germline assignment: CDR1 SGDLS and CDR2 YYNGEE. The V segment lost 5 bases and the J segment 8 bases; nucleotides outside the gene matches: 17. This chain's CDR3 is CASSFRGTGKDKYEQFF. The CDR3 bases are TGTGCCAGCAGTTTTAGAGGGACAGGGAAAGATAAGTATGAGCAGTTCTTC.

The chain has TRBV2 and TRBJ1-1, with a possible D match to TRBD1 (5 bases). Germline-derived CDR1 and CDR2 are SNHLY and FYNNEI. The ends were cut back, 8 bases at V and 3 bases at J, with 22 bases in the middle. The CDR3 spans 16 residues. CDR3 amino acids: CASPGTLVSEDTEAFF. The CDR3 coding sequence is TGTGCCAGCCCCGGGACCCTGGTTTCGGAGGACACTGAAGCTTTCTTT.

V usage is TRBV4-1 and J usage is TRBJ1-6, with a possible D match to TRBD1 (6 bases). Germline loops: CDR1 MGHRA, CDR2 YSYEKL. The CDR3 is 16 amino acids. V lost 0 bases, J lost 8 bases, and 14 bases lay in between. DNA of the CDR3: TGCGCCAGCAGCCAAGACCCACACGACAGGTATTCACCCCTCCACTTT. It specifies CASSQDPHDRYSPLHF.

The gene calls are TRBV4-3 and TRBJ2-7; TRBD1 matches 8 bases. This CDR3 has 15 residues. With 4 bases clipped from V and 3 bases from J, the junction kept 8 bases outside the gene matches. CDR1 and CDR2 from the germline V gene are LGHNA and YSLEER. The DNA of the CDR3 is TGCGCCAGCAGCCTTGATCGGACAGGGTACTACGAGCAGTACTTC. Translated: CASSLDRTGYYEQYF.

This chain joins TRBV5-6 and TRBJ1-2; 8 bases are shared with TRBD1. After removal of 2 bases from V and 7 bases from J, the junction contained 4 bases not matched to a gene. This CDR3 is built from 13 residues. Per germline, CDR1 SGHDT and CDR2 YYEEEE. The CDR3 here is CASSFRTGSGYTF. The DNA for the CDR3 is TGTGCCAGCAGCTTCCGGACAGGGAGTGGCTACACCTTC.

This clone was observed a few times. This chain links TRBV2 with TRBJ1-1; the D is unclear. Per the germline V gene, CDR1 is SNHLY and CDR2 is FYNNEI. The length of the CDR3 is 14 residues. Between the trimmed V and J ends, which lost 3 bases and 1 base, there was a span of 9 bases. CDR3 residues: CASSEYLRNTEAFF. In nucleotides, the CDR3 is TGTGCCAGCAGTGAGTATTTGAGGAACACTGAAGCTTTCTTT.

This rearrangement joins TRBV10-3 to TRBJ2-2, with 10 positions matching TRBD1. Germline V lookup: CDR1 ENHRY, CDR2 SYGVKD. This CDR3 is 15 amino acids long. With 6 bases clipped from V and 4 bases from J, the junction kept 5 bases outside the gene matches. CDR3 sequence: CAIRPGTGATGELFF. In DNA, the CDR3 is TGTGCCATCAGGCCCGGGACAGGGGCCACCGGGGAGCTGTTTTTT.

The J gene is TRBJ2-7, the V gene TRBV10-3; the match to TRBD1 covers 8 bases. Germline V gives CDR1 ENHRY, CDR2 SYGVKD. Trimming removed 2 bases from V and 5 bases from J; junction bases left unmatched: 8. CDR3 length: 15 residues. The CDR3, as DNA: TGTGCCATCAGTGAGAATCCCAACAGGGGGGACGAGCAGTACTTC. As protein: CAISENPNRGDEQYF.

The chain couples TRBV6-5 to TRBJ2-1; TRBD1 matches 10 bases. The trim removed 6 bases at V and 8 bases at J, leaving 10 bases unmatched. The length of the CDR3 is 15 residues. Germline CDR1 reads MNHEY; CDR2 reads SVGAGI. The CDR3 reads CASRRGQGIFDEQFF. The CDR3 DNA follows: TGTGCCAGCAGGAGGGGACAGGGGATTTTCGATGAGCAGTTCTTC.

This chain joins TRBV25-1 and TRBJ2-5; D unclear. Trimming pared 3 bases from V and 6 bases from J, leaving 14 bases between. The germline V gene has CDR1 MGHDK and CDR2 SYGVNS. This CDR3 contains 14 residues. CDR3 nucleotide sequence: TGTGCCAGCAGTGACGCCACCGGACCCAAGACCCAGTACTTC. This gives the protein CASSDATGPKTQYF.

The genes are TRBV7-9 and TRBJ1-1; D is perhaps TRBD1 (6 bases). Trimming took off 4 bases at V and 3 bases at J, with 15 bases between the two ends. CDR1 is SEHNR, CDR2 FQNEAQ, per germline (reference sequence). The CDR3 is 15 residues long. The CDR3 sequence: CASSSKWGADTEAFF. The CDR3 DNA reads TGTGCCAGCAGCTCCAAATGGGGGGCGGACACTGAAGCTTTCTTT. The full variable domain, its missing parts supplied by reference TRBV7-9 and TRBJ1-1, is DTGVSQNPRHKITKRGQNVTFRCDPISEHNRLYWYRQTLGQGPEFLTYFQNEAQLEKSRLLSDRFSAERPKGSFSTLEIQRTEQGDSAMYLCASSSKWGADTEAFFGQGTRLTVV.

This chain joins TRBV14 and TRBJ1-3, with 9 bases matching TRBD1. Unmatched junction bases numbered 4, after V lost 1 base and J lost 0 bases. Germline V CDR1 and CDR2: SGHDN, FVKESK. This CDR3 is 17 amino acids long. This CDR3 reads CASSQGGQGLSGNTIYF. CDR3 DNA: TGTGCCAGCAGCCAAGGGGGACAGGGCCTCTCTGGAAACACCATATATTTT.

V usage is TRBV6-5 and J usage is TRBJ2-7; 7 nucleotides line up with TRBD1. With 6 bases clipped from V and 0 bases from J, the junction kept 2 bases outside the gene matches. This CDR3 comprises 13 residues. Germline loops: CDR1 MNHEY, CDR2 SVGAGI. CDR3 DNA: TGTGCCAGCAGGAGGGACAGCTCCTACGAGCAGTACTTC. This sequence encodes CASRRDSSYEQYF.

This clone was seen just once. The chain has TRBV12-3 or TRBV12-4 and TRBJ2-1; D not certain. The ends were cut back, 1 base at V and 10 bases at J, with 5 bases in the middle. There are 11 residues in the CDR3. The CDR3 coding sequence is TGTGCCAGCAGTTTAGGGTGGGAGCAGTTCTTC. Encoded protein: CASSLGWEQFF.

This clone was recorded once. The genes are TRBV29-1 and TRBJ2-7, with D possibly TRBD1 on 5 matching bases. The V end lost 5 bases, the J end lost 6 bases, and 14 bases lay between the germline ends. The V gene's germline CDR1 is SQVTM and CDR2 ANQGSEA. This CDR3 is 12 amino acids long. The chain's CDR3 is CSVLGALSEQYF. The CDR3 coding sequence is TGCAGCGTTCTTGGGGCTCTGAGCGAGCAGTACTTC.

Here the CDR3 reads CASSAGGSGGADTQYF. CDR3 nucleotide sequence: TGCGCCAGCAGTGCCGGAGGCAGCGGGGGGGCAGATACGCAGTATTTT. V is TRBV10-1 and J is TRBJ2-3, with 10 bases matching TRBD2. Germline lookup yields CDR1 WNHNN and CDR2 SYGVQD (reference sequence). The CDR3 covers 16 residues. V shed 4 bases and J 4 bases; nucleotides not matched to a gene: 8.

This clone has a single count. The genes are TRBV3-1 (or the pseudogene TRBV3-2) and TRBJ2-7; TRBD1 is a possible D gene (5 bases). Germline V gene data show CDR1 as LGHDT and CDR2 as YNNKEL (reference sequence). V was pared by 0 bases and J by 4 bases, with 19 bases between. This CDR3 region has 17 residues. The chain's CDR3 is CASSQDLGQVKHYEQYF. The CDR3 bases are TGTGCCAGCAGCCAAGATCTGGGGCAGGTGAAACATTACGAGCAGTACTTC.

V and J are TRBV27 and TRBJ2-7; a weak D match, TRBD1 (6 bases). V was cut by 4 bases and J by 3 bases, with 16 bases left in between. The CDR3 is made up of 15 amino acids. Looked up from germline, CDR1 is MNHEY and CDR2 is SMNVEV (reference sequence). CDR3: CASSSKGTTGYEQYF. Written as DNA, the CDR3 is TGTGCCAGCAGTTCTAAGGGGACAACGGGCTACGAGCAGTACTTC.

A few counts support this clone. This sequence joins TRBV15 and TRBJ1-2; D not certain. V lost 0 bases to trimming and J lost 8 bases, with 19 bases between them. Germline CDR1 reads LNHNV; CDR2 reads YYDKDF (reference sequence). This CDR3 spans 16 amino acids. The CDR3 nucleotides are TGTGCCACCAGCAGAGATGTAATGGACGGGGAGGGAGGCTACACCTTC. Its protein product is CATSRDVMDGEGGYTF.